This T cell receptor beta chain was observed in a study of shared clonotypes between healthy human individuals. Study-level information: CD4 naive and CD4 memory each took three plates per donor, while CD8 naive took two and CD8 memory one. Overall study findings and caveats: Clonotype sharing among donors was thought likely to change with sequencing depth. The four-donor shared clonotypes exceeded non-shared clonotypes in generation probability, with non-shared ones scoring lower.

Naive-designated CD8 cells lacked CD45RO, were positively enriched for CCR7, and omitted terminally differentiated effector memory CD45RA+ cells. TCRdb keeps only in-frame clones here, not all; method: immunoSEQ multiplex PCR. The sample lists about 2.1 million clones, 90% to 95% occurring once. A note on this clone: Its antigen is undetermined.

The length of the CDR3 is 15 residues. V was clipped by 2 bases and J by 0 bases, with 11 bases between them. Germline lookup yields CDR1 SEHNR and CDR2 FQNEAQ (reference sequence). Specimen: naive CD8+ T cells from PBMCs. The chain combines TRBV7-9 with TRBJ2-7; TRBD2 might be the D (5 bases). The receptor comes from a young man in good health. Some clones in this sample may be carry-over from other donors' samples. CDR3 in amino acids: CASSLTAGSSYEQYF. CDR3 DNA sequence: TGTGCCAGCAGCTTAACGGCTGGGAGCTCCTACGAGCAGTACTTC.